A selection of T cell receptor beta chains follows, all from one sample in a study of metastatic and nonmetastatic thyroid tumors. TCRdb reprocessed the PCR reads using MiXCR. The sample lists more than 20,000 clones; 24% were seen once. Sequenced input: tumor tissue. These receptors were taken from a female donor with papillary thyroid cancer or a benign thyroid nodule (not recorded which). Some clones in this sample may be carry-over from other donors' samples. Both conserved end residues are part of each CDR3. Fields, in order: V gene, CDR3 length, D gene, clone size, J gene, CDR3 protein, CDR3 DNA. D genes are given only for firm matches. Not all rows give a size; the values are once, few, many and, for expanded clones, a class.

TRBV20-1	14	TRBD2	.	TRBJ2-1	CSARTSGPYNEQFF	TGCAGTGCTAGAACTAGCGGACCCTACAATGAGCAGTTCTTC
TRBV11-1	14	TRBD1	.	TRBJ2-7	CASSSGQGASEQYF	TGTGCCAGCAGCTCCGGACAGGGGGCAAGCGAGCAGTACTTC
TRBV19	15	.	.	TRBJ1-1	CASSPYEAANTEAFF	TGTGCCAGTAGTCCCTACGAGGCAGCTAACACTGAAGCTTTCTTT
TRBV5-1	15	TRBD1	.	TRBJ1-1	CASSETGGSYTEAFF	TGCGCCAGCAGCGAGACAGGGGGCAGTTACACTGAAGCTTTCTTT
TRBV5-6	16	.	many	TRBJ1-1	CASSNKRQHMNTEAFF	TGTGCCAGCAGCAACAAAAGACAGCACATGAACACTGAAGCTTTCTTT
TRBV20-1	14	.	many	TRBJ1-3	CSATSHNSGNTIYF	TGCAGTGCTACATCGCACAACTCTGGAAACACCATATATTTT
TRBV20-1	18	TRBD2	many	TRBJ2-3	CSARGEDSGRVVAGTQYF	TGCAGTGCTAGAGGGGAGGATAGCGGGAGAGTGGTCGCGGGTACGCAGTATTTT
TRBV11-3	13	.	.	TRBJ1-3	CASSSTSGNTIYF	TGTGCCAGCAGCTCGACCTCTGGAAACACCATATATTTT
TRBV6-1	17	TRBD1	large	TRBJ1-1	CASSRAGQGTLNTEAFF	TGTGCCAGCAGTCGAGCCGGACAGGGGACCTTGAACACTGAAGCTTTCTTT
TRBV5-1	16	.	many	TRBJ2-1	CASSLGLPASYNEQFF	TGCGCCAGCAGCTTGGGACTACCCGCCTCCTACAATGAGCAGTTCTTC
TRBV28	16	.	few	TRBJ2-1	CASSPPGVFVGYEQFF	TGTGCCAGCAGCCCGCCTGGGGTATTCGTGGGGTACGAGCAGTTCTTC
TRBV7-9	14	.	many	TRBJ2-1	CASSLATGNPEQFF	TGTGCCAGCAGCTTAGCCACAGGGAATCCTGAGCAGTTCTTC
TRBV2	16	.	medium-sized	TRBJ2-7	CASRGMGGHSGSEQYF	TGTGCCAGCAGAGGCATGGGGGGACATAGTGGCTCAGAGCAGTACTTC
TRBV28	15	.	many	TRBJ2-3	CASRLAGQGGDTQYF	TGTGCCAGCCGACTAGCGGGACAGGGGGGGGATACGCAGTATTTT
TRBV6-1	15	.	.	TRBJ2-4	CASSASEVAKNIQYF	TGTGCCAGCAGTGCTAGTGAGGTTGCCAAAAACATTCAGTACTTC
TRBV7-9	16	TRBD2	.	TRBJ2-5	CASSLLLRREPETQYF	TGTGCCAGCAGCTTACTTCTACGGCGGGAGCCAGAGACCCAGTACTTC
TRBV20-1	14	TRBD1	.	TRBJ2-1	CSARDQDRGYEQFF	TGCAGTGCTAGAGATCAGGACAGGGGGTATGAGCAGTTCTTC
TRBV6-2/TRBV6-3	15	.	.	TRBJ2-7	CASSRGRLALGQQYF	TGTGCCAGCAGTCGAGGCCGGCTAGCGTTGGGTCAGCAGTACTTC